This is a list of T cell receptor beta chains from one sample in a study of beta chain features in type 1 diabetes. Sequenced by immunoSEQ multiplex PCR; TCRdb stores in-frame clones only, minus some. The sample includes about 710,000 clones, over 12% of them seen just once. The specimen sequenced was naive CD4+ T cells from blood. These receptors all stem from a man younger than 35 with type 1 diabetes. Each CDR3 is given with its conserved first and last residue. The D gene is left open where the match is weak. Rows give clone size only sometimes, using once, few, many, or a class for an expanded clone.

few	TRBV11-2	.	TRBJ1-1	CASSIPLMNTEAFF	TGTGCCAGCAGCATTCCCCTTATGAACACTGAAGCTTTCTTT
.	TRBV30	TRBD1	TRBJ2-3	CAWTPGTGYTDTQYF	TGTGCCTGGACCCCCGGGACAGGCTACACAGATACGCAGTATTTT
few	TRBV7-2	.	TRBJ2-4	CASSRDGVIQYF	TGTGCCAGCAGCCGGGACGGGGTCATTCAGTACTTC
few	TRBV28	.	TRBJ1-2	CASSPSPDGLGYGYTF	TGTGCCAGCAGCCCCTCCCCGGACGGCCTAGGCTATGGCTACACCTTC
.	TRBV19	.	TRBJ2-7	CASNSRQGSGRGLREQYF	TGTGCCAGTAACTCGCGGCAGGGGAGCGGTCGGGGATTGCGGGAGCAGTACTTC
.	TRBV5-1	TRBD2	TRBJ2-5	CASSLAGLAGGIQETQYF	TGCGCCAGCAGCTTGGCCGGGTTAGCGGGAGGTATCCAAGAGACCCAGTACTTC
.	TRBV27	TRBD1	TRBJ2-7	CASSSLPSGQGISEQYF	TGTGCCAGCAGTTCTCTACCCTCCGGACAGGGGATATCCGAGCAGTACTTC
few	TRBV19	.	TRBJ1-2	CASSIDTLRGYGYTF	TGTGCCAGTAGTATTGATACACTCAGGGGCTATGGCTACACCTTC
.	TRBV28	.	TRBJ2-7	CASSLLYEQYF	TGTGCCAGCAGTCTACTTTACGAGCAGTACTTC
.	TRBV19	.	TRBJ1-2	CASSISAHPYGYTF	TGTGCCAGTAGTATCAGTGCACACCCATATGGCTACACCTTC
.	TRBV2	.	TRBJ1-2	CASSTANYGYTF	TGTGCCAGCAGTACAGCTAACTATGGCTACACCTTC
.	TRBV12-2	.	TRBJ2-1	CASRLGSPETKFPNEQFF	TGTGCAAGTCGCTTAGGGAGTCCGGAGACTAAATTCCCCAATGAGCAGTTCTTC
.	TRBV30	.	TRBJ1-5	CASSGTYNQPQHF	TGTGCCTCTAGTGGGACTTACAATCAGCCCCAGCATTTT
.	TRBV19	TRBD2	TRBJ2-3	CASNLLAGGDTQYF	TGTGCCAGTAATCTACTAGCGGGAGGAGATACGCAGTATTTT
.	TRBV2	TRBD1	TRBJ2-7	CASRDRVQYF	TGTGCCAGCAGGGACAGGGTTCAGTACTTC
few	TRBV5-6	.	TRBJ1-1	CASSLYATEAFF	TGTGCCAGCAGCTTGTATGCCACTGAAGCTTTCTTT
few	TRBV6-5	.	TRBJ2-3	CASRLGGTSTDTQYF	TGTGCCAGCAGGCTTGGCGGGACTAGCACAGATACGCAGTATTTT
few	TRBV9	.	TRBJ1-3	CASSVAGDSGNTIYF	TGTGCCAGCAGCGTAGCAGGGGACTCTGGAAACACCATATATTTT
.	TRBV30	.	TRBJ2-1	CAWSKIGEQFF	TGTGCCTGGAGTAAGATTGGTGAGCAGTTCTTC
.	TRBV7-6	.	TRBJ2-5	CASSLRGETQYF	TGTGCCAGCAGCTTACGGGGGGAGACCCAGTACTTC
.	TRBV30	TRBD1	TRBJ1-3	CACHGQDGNTIYF	TGTGCCTGCCACGGACAGGACGGAAACACCATATATTTT
.	TRBV4-3	TRBD1	TRBJ2-4	CASSQEPRTGINIQYF	TGCGCCAGCAGCCAAGAGCCGCGGACAGGCATAAACATTCAGTACTTC
few	TRBV13	.	TRBJ2-2	CASSLEGTTGELFF	TGTGCCAGCAGCTTAGAGGGAACCACCGGGGAGCTGTTTTTT
few	TRBV11-2	.	TRBJ1-1	CASSLGGVVNTEAFF	TGTGCCAGCAGCTTAGGTGGGGTAGTGAACACTGAAGCTTTCTTT
few	TRBV4-2	TRBD1	TRBJ2-2	CASSQFTGGSANTGELFF	TGTGCCAGCAGCCAATTTACAGGGGGATCCGCGAACACCGGGGAGCTGTTTTTT
.	TRBV18	TRBD2	TRBJ2-1	CASSPSYTSGSDGYNEQFF	TGTGCCAGCTCACCATCCTACACTAGCGGGAGCGACGGGTACAATGAGCAGTTCTTC
.	TRBV30	.	TRBJ1-4	CAWSVGTATNEKLFF	TGTGCCTGGAGTGTCGGGACGGCAACTAATGAAAAACTGTTTTTT
few	TRBV20-1	.	TRBJ1-2	CSAFNDGYTF	TGCAGTGCTTTTAACGATGGCTACACCTTC
.	TRBV20-1	.	TRBJ2-5	CSGVQRTQYF	TGCAGTGGCGTACAGAGAACCCAGTACTTC
.	TRBV7-9	.	TRBJ2-2	CASNPRTRSNTGELFF	TGTGCCAGCAACCCACGGACCCGATCCAACACCGGGGAGCTGTTTTTT
few	TRBV6-5	.	TRBJ1-6	CASKDGVASPLHF	TGTGCCAGCAAAGACGGGGTCGCTTCACCCCTCCACTTT
.	TRBV5-1	TRBD2	TRBJ2-7	CASSLTASGGIYEQYF	TGCGCCAGCAGCCTTACGGCTAGCGGGGGGATCTACGAGCAGTACTTC
few	TRBV13	TRBD1	TRBJ1-1	CASSLTGDTEAFF	TGTGCCAGCAGCTTAACAGGGGACACTGAAGCTTTCTTT
.	TRBV2	.	TRBJ2-7	CASLMEAEQYF	TGTGCCAGCTTGATGGAGGCCGAGCAGTACTTC